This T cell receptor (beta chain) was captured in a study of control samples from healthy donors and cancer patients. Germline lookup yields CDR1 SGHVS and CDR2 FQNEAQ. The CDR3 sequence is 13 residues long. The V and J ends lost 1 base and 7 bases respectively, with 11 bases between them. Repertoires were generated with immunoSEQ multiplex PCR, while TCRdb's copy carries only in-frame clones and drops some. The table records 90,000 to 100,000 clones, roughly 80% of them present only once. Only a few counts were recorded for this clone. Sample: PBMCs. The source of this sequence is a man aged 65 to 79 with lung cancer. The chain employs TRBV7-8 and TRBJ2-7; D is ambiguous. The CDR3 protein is CASSLELDREQYF. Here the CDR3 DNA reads TGTGCCAGCAGCTTAGAATTAGACCGGGAGCAGTACTTC.